Sequencing of this T cell receptor (beta chain) was carried out in a study of human T cells and chemical hapten exposure. Turning to the study itself: Small pooled library volume differences mainly caused per-sample TCR yield variation. Study results and limitations: Unchanged with DPC sensitization were TCRs above 1 in 1000 frequency.

The V gene's germline CDR1 is DFQATT and CDR2 SNEGSKA (reference sequence). This CDR3 spans 19 amino acids. The time point denotes: healthy volunteer bleed at 2 weeks. RNA extraction used unfractionated whole blood as the source of total RNA. The library tagged each cDNA molecule with unique molecular identifiers. In the original workflow: Counting gave a median of about 89,000 TCRs per sample, with values ranging from about 23,224 to 700,000. Each CDR3 protein gets one entry after TCRdb re-called the RACE reads with MiXCR. Clone size and V and J calls follow TCRdb, not the original study. Of some 120,000 distinct CDR3 sequences in the sample, roughly 9.5% were seen once. About this clonotype: Its antigen remains unidentified. The junction does not match germline at one end; this may be a read error.

The chain has TRBV20-1 and TRBJ2-3; TRBD2 agrees at 10 bases. The sequenced material came from whole blood. The source of this sequence is a male donor in good health. Some clones in this sample may be carry-over from other donors' samples. CDR3 nucleotide sequence: TGCAGTGCAAGAGTAGGGGCTAGCGGGGGCCTTAGCTCCACAGATACGCAGTATTTT. Amino acids: CSARVGASGGLSSTDTQYF.